These T cell receptor beta chains were read from a single sample in a study of beta chain features in type 1 diabetes. Sequenced by immunoSEQ multiplex PCR; TCRdb stores in-frame clones only, minus some. The sample includes 150,000 to 190,000 clones, around 8% of them seen just once. Sequencing was done on a sample of central memory CD4+ T cells from blood. These receptors all stem from a man aged 18 to 30 in good health. CDR3s include the opening cysteine and the closing phenylalanine or tryptophan. The D gene is left open where the match is weak. Expanded clones get a size class; other rows say once, few or many, or leave the size out.

CDR3 protein	CDR3 DNA	D gene	J gene	clone size	V gene
CASSLFVSTDTQYF	TGCGCCAGCAGCTTGTTCGTAAGCACAGATACGCAGTATTTT	.	TRBJ2-3	.	TRBV5-1
CAWRGLGQANNEQFF	TGTGCCTGGAGGGGGTTAGGACAGGCGAACAATGAGCAGTTCTTC	TRBD1	TRBJ2-1	many	TRBV30
CASSAAGWAYGYTF	TGTGCCAGCAGCGCCGCAGGGTGGGCCTATGGCTACACCTTC	.	TRBJ1-2	few	TRBV7-2
CASSLAGQGDEAFF	TGCGCCAGCAGCTTGGCGGGACAGGGTGATGAAGCTTTCTTT	TRBD1	TRBJ1-1	.	TRBV5-1
CACAASSNQPQHF	TGTGCCTGTGCTGCCAGTAGCAATCAGCCCCAGCATTTT	.	TRBJ1-5	.	TRBV30
CASGTRLAAGTGELFF	TGTGCCAGCGGCACGAGACTAGCGGCTGGAACCGGGGAGCTGTTTTTT	TRBD2	TRBJ2-2	few	TRBV9
CASSFSPVNYGYTF	TGTGCCAGCAGTTTTTCCCCGGTGAACTATGGCTACACCTTC	.	TRBJ1-2	many	TRBV28
CASSLDGGGGQPQHF	TGCGCCAGCAGCTTGGATGGGGGAGGGGGTCAGCCCCAGCATTTT	.	TRBJ1-5	.	TRBV5-1
CASSPWTGGGETQYF	TGTGCCAGCAGCCCCTGGACAGGGGGTGGAGAGACCCAGTACTTC	TRBD1	TRBJ2-5	few	TRBV7-2
CASSRQGSSYEQYF	TGTGCCAGCAGTAGACAGGGGAGCTCCTACGAGCAGTACTTC	TRBD1	TRBJ2-7	.	TRBV27
CATTPGQRNTGELFF	TGTGCCACCACCCCGGGACAACGGAACACCGGGGAGCTGTTTTTT	.	TRBJ2-2	.	TRBV15
CASSQDWAAASEKLFF	TGCGCCAGCAGCCAAGATTGGGCAGCGGCCTCTGAAAAACTGTTTTTT	.	TRBJ1-4	few	TRBV4-3
CASRVQGPRRNTEAFF	TGTGCCAGCAGGGTCCAGGGGCCCCGCCGGAACACTGAAGCTTTCTTT	.	TRBJ1-1	.	TRBV6-4
CASSQDPLAVAYNEQFF	TGTGCCAGCAGCCAAGACCCACTAGCGGTTGCCTACAATGAGCAGTTCTTC	TRBD2	TRBJ2-1	.	TRBV4-2
CASSLQAQREVDIQYF	TGTGCCAGCAGCCTACAGGCCCAGCGGGAGGTAGACATTCAGTACTTC	TRBD2	TRBJ2-4	few	TRBV7-2
CASSLSGGAVETQYF	TGTGCCAGCAGTTTATCTGGGGGCGCGGTGGAGACCCAGTACTTC	.	TRBJ2-5	.	TRBV27
CASSLLTSDQETQYF	TGTGCCAGCAGCTTATTGACTAGCGACCAAGAGACCCAGTACTTC	TRBD2	TRBJ2-5	few	TRBV5-6
CASKEREVSYEQYF	TGTGCATCGAAGGAGCGGGAGGTCTCCTACGAGCAGTACTTC	TRBD2	TRBJ2-7	few	TRBV2
CASSLVGGRSGNTIYF	TGTGCCAGCAGCTTAGTTGGGGGCAGATCTGGAAACACCATATATTTT	.	TRBJ1-3	.	TRBV7-2
CASSSEQSNTGELFF	TGTGCCAGCAGTTCAGAACAGTCGAACACCGGGGAGCTGTTTTTT	.	TRBJ2-2	few	TRBV25-1
CASSLYNRAQGASYEQYF	TGTGCCAGCAGCTTATATAATAGGGCACAGGGGGCCTCATACGAGCAGTACTTC	TRBD1	TRBJ2-7	.	TRBV7-9
CASSVSLGGGREQFF	TGTGCCAGCAGCGTTAGTTTAGGAGGGGGCCGTGAGCAGTTCTTC	.	TRBJ2-1	many	TRBV9
CASRPDRVAEKLFF	TGTGCCAGCAGACCCGACAGGGTCGCTGAAAAACTGTTTTTT	TRBD1	TRBJ1-4	.	TRBV28
CASSKQFSNYGYTF	TGTGCCAGCAGCAAACAGTTTTCTAACTATGGCTACACCTTC	.	TRBJ1-2	few	TRBV21-1
CASSLGLAGGVETQYF	TGTGCCAGCAGTTTAGGACTAGCGGGAGGCGTGGAGACCCAGTACTTC	TRBD2	TRBJ2-5	.	TRBV6-5
CASSSQASGREQYF	TGTGCCAGCAGCTCCCAAGCCTCAGGGCGGGAGCAGTACTTC	.	TRBJ2-7	.	TRBV9
CASSGGQGDEKLFF	TGCGCCAGCAGCGGCGGACAGGGAGATGAAAAACTGTTTTTT	TRBD1	TRBJ1-4	.	TRBV5-1
CASSVGSGGYGYTF	TGTGCCAGTAGTGTTGGGTCAGGAGGATATGGCTACACCTTC	.	TRBJ1-2	.	TRBV19
CASSGANGELFF	TGTGCCAGCAGCGGGGCGAACGGGGAGCTGTTTTTT	.	TRBJ2-2	few	TRBV7-2
CASSLEVAGGNEQFF	TGTGCCAGCAGCTTGGAGGTAGCGGGAGGCAATGAGCAGTTCTTC	TRBD2	TRBJ2-1	many	TRBV5-4
CASSLRDSYEQYF	TGCGCCAGCAGCCTCCGGGACTCCTACGAGCAGTACTTC	.	TRBJ2-7	.	TRBV4-1
CASSSRGTEAFF	TGTGCCAGCAGCTCTCGAGGCACTGAAGCTTTCTTT	.	TRBJ1-1	.	TRBV5-6
CASNPRQGYNQPQHF	TGTGCCAGCAACCCTAGACAGGGTTATAATCAGCCCCAGCATTTT	TRBD1	TRBJ1-5	few	TRBV6-5
CASGLAGVGETQYF	TGTGCCAGCGGTTTAGCGGGAGTAGGGGAGACCCAGTACTTC	TRBD2	TRBJ2-5	.	TRBV19
CSGLLAVGSYEQYF	TGCAGCGGGTTACTAGCGGTGGGGAGCTACGAGCAGTACTTC	TRBD2	TRBJ2-7	many	TRBV29-1
CASRFPGAYEQYF	TGTGCCAGCAGGTTTCCAGGTGCCTACGAGCAGTACTTC	.	TRBJ2-7	.	TRBV6-6
CASSSGTQYF	TGTGCCAGCAGTTCCGGGACCCAGTACTTC	.	TRBJ2-5	few	TRBV11-2
CASTGQGSGYTF	TGTGCCAGCACGGGGCAGGGGAGTGGCTACACCTTC	.	TRBJ1-2	few	TRBV28
CAWRAPGGGYTF	TGTGCCTGGAGGGCGCCAGGGGGTGGCTACACCTTC	TRBD1	TRBJ1-2	many	TRBV30
CASSRTGGAQHF	TGTGCCAGCAGTAGGACCGGGGGGGCCCAGCATTTT	.	TRBJ1-5	.	TRBV2
CASSRSTGSYEQYF	TGTGCCAGCAGTCGTTCGACGGGCTCCTACGAGCAGTACTTC	.	TRBJ2-7	.	TRBV6-5